Listed here is a single TCR beta chain. Its antigen is not known. Method: immunoSEQ multiplex PCR; TCRdb's copy keeps in-frame clones and lacks some. The sample includes 150,000 or so clones, more than 70% of them seen just once. These data belong to a study of T cell responses to AZD1222 COVID-19 vaccine. Notes on the study in general: Without day 14 samples, only post-peak T cell repertoires were studied. Just 5 or 6 AZD1222 recipients tested seropositive at baseline.

This CDR3 is 15 amino acids long. The germline gives CDR1 SGHAT, CDR2 FQNNGV. V lost 6 bases and J lost 5, with 19 bases in between. The material sequenced was peripheral blood, taken on day 0 of MenACWY control vaccination. The chain combines TRBV11-2 with TRBJ1-2; D call uncertain. The TCR comes from an adult in good health. CDR3 bases: TGTGCCAGCAGTTCAGGTGCCCCCACGACTTATGGCTACACCTTC. Protein: CASSSGAPTTYGYTF. Supplemented by reference TRBV11-2 and TRBJ1-2, the full variable domain reads EAGVAQSPRYKIIEKRQSVAFWCNPISGHATLYWYQQILGQGPKLLIQFQNNGVVDDSQLPKDRFSAERLKGVDSTLKIQPAKLEDSAVYLCASSSGAPTTYGYTFGSGTRLTVV.